In this sample, the clone carrying this T cell receptor (beta chain) turned up a few times. The data are from a study of T cells in Graves' hyperthyroidism and ophthalmopathy. Each diagnosis drew on symptoms, thyroxine, TRAb, thyroid ultrasound and orbital computed tomography findings. PBMCs were sourced from roughly 9.3 ml fresh peripheral blood. The CDR3 is 11 amino acids. With 4 bases removed from V and 7 bases from J, the gap between germline ends came to 7 bases. Germline CDR1 is SGHTA and CDR2 is FQGNSA. Amplification yielded TCR beta CDR3 regions, with RNA transcripts as the source. Initially, a first-round RT-PCR of the TCR CDR3 employed the HTBI primer set. TCRdb re-called the multiplex PCR reads with MiXCR, one entry per CDR3 protein. The sample lists approximately 520,000 distinct CDR3 sequences, around 22% occurring once.

V usage is TRBV7-2 and J usage is TRBJ2-5; D is unresolved. Sequencing was done on a sample of blood. This receptor was taken from a woman aged 25 to 45 with Graves' ophthalmopathy. In DNA form, the CDR3 reads TGTGCCAGCAGCTCAATACGGACCCAGTACTTC. Translating gives CASSSIRTQYF. The complete variable domain, with remaining parts taken from reference TRBV7-2 and TRBJ2-5, reads GAGVSQSPSNKVTEKGKDVELRCDPISGHTALYWYRQSLGQGLEFLIYFQGNSAPDKSGLPSDRFSAERTGGSVSTLTIQRTQQEDSAVYLCASSSIRTQYFGPGTRLLVL.